The 14 T cell receptor beta chains reported below all come from one sample, sequenced in a study of CD8+ T cells in alopecia areata. Extracted from the samples, RNA was reverse transcribed into cDNA to serve as the sequencing template. Using immunoSEQ multiplex PCR, the repertoire was profiled, and TCRdb retains in-frame clones only, with some absent. The repertoire holds about 130,000 clones, around 60% seen once, with 3.5% to 5.5% in the top ten. This sample comprised CD4+ T cells sorted from blood, obtained at week 0. These receptors were taken from a human donor with alopecia areata.

The chain combines TRBV2 with TRBJ2-1; D gene uncertain. The V gene's germline CDR1 is SNHLY and CDR2 FYNNEI. The CDR3 contains 11 residues. Trimming took 8 bases from V and 5 from J, leaving 7 bases between them. This CDR3 is CASAGDNEQFF. The CDR3 DNA sequence: TGTGCCAGCGCCGGAGACAATGAGCAGTTCTTC. Combining the CDR3 with reference TRBV2 and TRBJ2-1 gives the whole variable domain EPEVTQTPSHQVTQMGQEVILRCVPISNHLYFYWYRQILGQKVEFLVSFYNNEISEKSEIFDDQFSVERPDGSNFTLKIRSTKLEDSAMYFCASAGDNEQFFGPGTRLTVL.

This clone came up a few times. This chain joins TRBV6-5 and TRBJ2-3, with D perhaps TRBD1 or TRBD2 (6 bases each). Germline values: CDR1 MNHEY, CDR2 SVGAGI. Trimming took 10 bases from V and 5 from J, leaving 19 bases between them. This CDR3 comprises 14 residues. This CDR3 is CAINRGEPQDTQYF. The CDR3 nucleotides are TGTGCCATCAATAGGGGGGAGCCACAAGATACGCAGTATTTT.

The chain has TRBV9 and TRBJ2-1, with D uncertain. Trimming pared 0 bases from V and 6 bases from J, leaving 7 bases between. This CDR3 has 13 amino acids. Germline V gives CDR1 SGDLS, CDR2 YYNGEE. The chain's CDR3 is CASSVVGLNEQFF. The CDR3 nucleotides read TGTGCCAGCAGCGTAGTCGGTCTCAATGAGCAGTTCTTC.

There are a few counts of this clone. The CDR3 DNA follows: TGCGCCAGCAGCCGGGTAGGTACCGGGACTAGCGGCTACGAGCAGTACTTC. Translating it yields CASSRVGTGTSGYEQYF. The chain couples TRBV5-1 to TRBJ2-7; TRBD2 matches 11 bases. CDR3 length equals 17 residues. Germline V gene data show CDR1 as SGHRS and CDR2 as YFSETQ. J lost 3 bases, V lost 4 bases, and 12 bases had no gene match.

The chain links TRBV2 to TRBJ2-1; 13 bases are a match to TRBD2. V was clipped by 6 bases and J by 7 bases; unmatched bases: 6. CDR3 size: 15 residues. CDR1 is SNHLY and CDR2 is FYNNEI in the germline V gene. The CDR3 protein is CASSATSGRINEQFF. Here the CDR3 DNA reads TGTGCCAGCAGCGCGACTAGCGGGAGGATTAATGAGCAGTTCTTC.

The chain combines TRBV10-3 with TRBJ2-2; D is ambiguous. Germline V gene data show CDR1 as ENHRY and CDR2 as SYGVKD. V lost 6 bases to trimming and J lost 6 bases, with 8 bases between them. The CDR3 consists of 12 residues. The CDR3 reads CAIRESAGELFF. The CDR3 DNA reads as TGTGCCATCAGGGAGAGTGCCGGGGAGCTGTTTTTT.

This clone was detected only a few times. The chain links TRBV6-5 to TRBJ2-7; a possible D gene is TRBD1 (5 bases). Germline CDR1 is MNHEY and CDR2 is SVGAGI. The CDR3 is 13 amino acids. Between the trimmed V and J ends, which lost 4 bases and 1 base, there was a span of 8 bases. The CDR3 region has the DNA TGTGCCAGCAGTTCACAGGAGTCCTACGAGCAGTACTTC. Its translation: CASSSQESYEQYF.

This clone appeared a few times. V gene TRBV7-3 combines with J gene TRBJ2-2, with D perhaps TRBD1 or TRBD2 (5 bases each). Per the germline V gene, CDR1 is SGHTA and CDR2 is FQGTGA. Trimming cost V 5 bases and J 8 bases, with 15 bases left between them. CDR3 length equals 14 residues. For the CDR3, the DNA is TGTGCCAGCAGCCCCATTTCAGGGACGGGGGAGCTGTTTTTT. The encoded protein is CASSPISGTGELFF.

The chain joins TRBV19 to TRBJ2-3; D is perhaps TRBD1 (5 bases). Germline CDR1 LNHDA, CDR2 SQIVND (reference sequence). The CDR3 spans 11 residues. V lost 6 bases and J 10 bases, leaving 11 bases between the germline ends. The CDR3 region is CASRSQGPQYF. In nucleotides, the CDR3 is TGTGCCAGTAGGAGTCAGGGCCCGCAGTATTTT.

The chain joins TRBV5-4 to TRBJ2-7; 7 bases line up with TRBD2. This CDR3 has 15 residues. After removal of 0 bases from V and 2 bases from J, the junction contained 5 bases not matched to a gene. Germline CDR1 and CDR2: SGHNT and YYREEE (reference sequence). This CDR3 is CASSLDAGLPYEQYF. In DNA, the CDR3 is TGTGCCAGCAGCTTGGATGCGGGACTACCCTACGAGCAGTACTTC. Combining the CDR3 with reference TRBV5-4 and TRBJ2-7 gives the whole variable domain ETGVTQSPTHLIKTRGQQVTLRCSSQSGHNTVSWYQQALGQGPQFIFQYYREEENGRGNFPPRFSGLQFPNYSSELNVNALELDDSALYLCASSLDAGLPYEQYFGPGTRLTVT.

A few counts support this clone. V gene TRBV30 combines with J gene TRBJ2-4; no clear D gene. With 2 bases removed from V and 8 bases from J, the gap between germline ends came to 10 bases. This CDR3 has 12 amino acids. CDR1 is GTSNPN and CDR2 is SVGIG in the germline V gene (reference sequence). The CDR3 protein is CAWSPERYIQYF. In nucleotides, the CDR3 is TGTGCCTGGAGTCCGGAGAGGTACATTCAGTACTTC.

The chain uses TRBV7-9 and TRBJ2-1; no firm D call. There are 11 residues in the CDR3. Trimming left V 5 bases short and J 8 bases short, with 7 bases between. The germline CDR1 and CDR2 sequences are SEHNR and FQNEAQ (reference sequence). CDR3 in amino acids: CASSRSDEQFF. The DNA of the CDR3 is TGTGCCAGCAGCCGCTCGGATGAGCAGTTCTTC. The whole variable domain, remainder taken from reference TRBV7-9 and TRBJ2-1, is DTGVSQNPRHKITKRGQNVTFRCDPISEHNRLYWYRQTLGQGPEFLTYFQNEAQLEKSRLLSDRFSAERPKGSFSTLEIQRTEQGDSAMYLCASSRSDEQFFGPGTRLTVL.

The V and J genes are TRBV5-6 and TRBJ1-2; D is unresolved. The V gene's germline CDR1 is SGHDT and CDR2 YYEEEE. V was shortened by 0 bases and J by 8 bases, with 8 bases between the two germline ends. CDR3 size: 12 residues. The CDR3 DNA sequence: TGTGCCAGCAGCTTGGAAGTGGGGGGCTACACCTTC. It encodes CASSLEVGGYTF. Drawing the rest from reference TRBV5-6 and TRBJ1-2, the complete variable domain is DAGVTQSPTHLIKTRGQQVTLRCSPKSGHDTVSWYQQALGQGPQFIFQYYEEEERQRGNFPDRFSGHQFPNYSSELNVNALLLGDSALYLCASSLEVGGYTFGSGTRLTVV.

In its sample, this clone ranks as medium-sized. The chain joins TRBV7-2 to TRBJ1-5; D call uncertain. Trimming stripped 3 bases from V and 5 bases from J, with 8 bases between. Germline CDR1 is SGHTA and CDR2 is FQGNSA. The CDR3 length is 13 residues. CDR3 nucleotides: TGTGCCAGCAGCTTGTTTGCCGATCAGCCCCAGCATTTT. It yields the protein CASSLFADQPQHF.